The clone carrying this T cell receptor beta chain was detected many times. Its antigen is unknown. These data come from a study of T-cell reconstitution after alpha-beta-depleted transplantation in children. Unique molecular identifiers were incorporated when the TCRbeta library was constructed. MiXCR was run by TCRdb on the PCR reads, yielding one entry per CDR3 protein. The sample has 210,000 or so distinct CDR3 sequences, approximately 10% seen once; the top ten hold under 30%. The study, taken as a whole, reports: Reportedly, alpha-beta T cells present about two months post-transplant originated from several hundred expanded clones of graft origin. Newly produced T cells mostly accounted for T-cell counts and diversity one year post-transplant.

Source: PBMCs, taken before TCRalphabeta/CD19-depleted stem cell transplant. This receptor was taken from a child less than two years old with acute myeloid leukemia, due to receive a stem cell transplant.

CDR3 nucleotides: TGCGCCAGCAGCCCGACCGGATTAAGCAATCAGCCCCAGCATTTT. Its protein product is CASSPTGLSNQPQHF. The chain uses TRBV5-1 and TRBJ1-5; D is uncertain. Germline-derived CDR1 and CDR2 are SGHRS and YFSETQ. V lost 4 bases and J lost 1, with 12 bases in between. The CDR3 spans 15 residues.